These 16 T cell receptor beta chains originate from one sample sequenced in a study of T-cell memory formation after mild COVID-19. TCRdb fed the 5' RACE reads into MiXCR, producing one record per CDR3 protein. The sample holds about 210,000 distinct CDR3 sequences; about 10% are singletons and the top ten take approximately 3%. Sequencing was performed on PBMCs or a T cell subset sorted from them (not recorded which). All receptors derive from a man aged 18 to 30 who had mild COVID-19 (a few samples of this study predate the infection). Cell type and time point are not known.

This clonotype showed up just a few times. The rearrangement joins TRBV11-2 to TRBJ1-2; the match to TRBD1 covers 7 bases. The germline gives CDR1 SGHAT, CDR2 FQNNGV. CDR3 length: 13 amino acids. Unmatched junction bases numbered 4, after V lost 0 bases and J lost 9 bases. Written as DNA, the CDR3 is TGTGCCAGCAGCTTAGACAGGGGGGATCGCTACACCTTC. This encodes CASSLDRGDRYTF.

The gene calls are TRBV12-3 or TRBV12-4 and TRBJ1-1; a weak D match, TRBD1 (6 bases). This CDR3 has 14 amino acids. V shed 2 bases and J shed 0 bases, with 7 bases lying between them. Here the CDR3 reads CASSLPGVNTEAFF. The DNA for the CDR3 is TGTGCCAGCAGTTTACCAGGGGTGAACACTGAAGCTTTCTTT.

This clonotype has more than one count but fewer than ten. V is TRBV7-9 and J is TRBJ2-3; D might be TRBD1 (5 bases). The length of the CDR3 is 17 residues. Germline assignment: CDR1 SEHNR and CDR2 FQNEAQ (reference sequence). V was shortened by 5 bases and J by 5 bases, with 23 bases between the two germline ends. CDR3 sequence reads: CASSIRGHRIAQDTQYF. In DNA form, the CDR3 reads TGTGCCAGCAGCATAAGGGGTCACCGAATCGCGCAAGATACGCAGTATTTT.

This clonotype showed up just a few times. CDR3 protein: CASSEWRVEQYF. The CDR3 DNA is TGTGCCAGCAGTGAATGGAGGGTCGAGCAGTACTTC. J is TRBJ2-7 and V is TRBV6-1; a possible D gene is TRBD2 (6 bases). The germline V gene encodes CDR1 MNHNS and CDR2 SASEGT. There are 12 residues in the CDR3. Between the trimmed V and J ends, which lost 2 bases and 6 bases, there was a span of 8 bases.

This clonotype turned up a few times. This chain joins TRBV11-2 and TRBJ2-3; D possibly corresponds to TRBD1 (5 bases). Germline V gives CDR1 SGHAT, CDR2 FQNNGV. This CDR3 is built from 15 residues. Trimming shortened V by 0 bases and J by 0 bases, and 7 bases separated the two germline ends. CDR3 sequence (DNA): TGTGCCAGCAGCTTAGACAGGGAAAGCACAGATACGCAGTATTTT. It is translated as CASSLDRESTDTQYF.

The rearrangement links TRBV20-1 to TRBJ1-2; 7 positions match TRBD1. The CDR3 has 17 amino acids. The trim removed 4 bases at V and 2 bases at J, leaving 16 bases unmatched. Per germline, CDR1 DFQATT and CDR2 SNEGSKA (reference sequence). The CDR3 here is CSATLLQTGRGNYGYTF. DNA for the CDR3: TGCAGTGCTACCCTACTTCAGACAGGGCGTGGGAACTATGGCTACACCTTC.

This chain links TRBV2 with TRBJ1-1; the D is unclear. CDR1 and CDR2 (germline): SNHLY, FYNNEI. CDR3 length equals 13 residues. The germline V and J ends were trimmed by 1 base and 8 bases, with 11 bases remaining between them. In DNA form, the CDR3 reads TGTGCCAGCAGTGAAGGGTGGTCGGGAGAAGCTTTCTTT. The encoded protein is CASSEGWSGEAFF.

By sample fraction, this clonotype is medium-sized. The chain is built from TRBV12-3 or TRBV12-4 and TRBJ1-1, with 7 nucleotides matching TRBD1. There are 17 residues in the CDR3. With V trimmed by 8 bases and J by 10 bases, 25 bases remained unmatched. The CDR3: CASRTYDITGAKYGAFF. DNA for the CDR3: TGTGCCAGCCGAACCTACGACATTACAGGGGCAAAATATGGAGCTTTCTTT.

CDR3 protein: CASSYQQDRPDTQYF. CDR3 in DNA: TGTGCCAGCAGTTACCAACAGGATCGTCCAGATACGCAGTATTTT. The chain has TRBV6-5 and TRBJ2-3; D might be TRBD1 (5 bases). The V gene's germline CDR1 is MNHEY and CDR2 SVGAGI. The germline V and J ends were trimmed by 2 bases and 4 bases, with 13 bases remaining between them. The CDR3 is made up of 15 amino acids.

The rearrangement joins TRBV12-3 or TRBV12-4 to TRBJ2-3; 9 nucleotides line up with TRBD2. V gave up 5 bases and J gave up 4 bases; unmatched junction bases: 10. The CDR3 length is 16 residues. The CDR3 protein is CASSPSSGVFADTQYF. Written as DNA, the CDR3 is TGTGCCAGCAGTCCCTCTAGCGGGGTATTTGCAGATACGCAGTATTTT.

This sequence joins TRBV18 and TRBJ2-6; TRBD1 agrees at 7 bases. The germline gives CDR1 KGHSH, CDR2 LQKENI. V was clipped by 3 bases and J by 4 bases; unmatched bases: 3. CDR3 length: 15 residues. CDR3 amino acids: CASSPTGQGANVLTF. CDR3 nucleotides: TGTGCCAGCTCACCGACAGGGCAAGGGGCCAACGTCCTGACTTTC.

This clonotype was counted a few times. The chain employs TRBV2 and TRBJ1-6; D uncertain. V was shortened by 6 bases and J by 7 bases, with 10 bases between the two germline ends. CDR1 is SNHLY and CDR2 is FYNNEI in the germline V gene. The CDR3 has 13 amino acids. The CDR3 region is CASRGDGNSPLHF. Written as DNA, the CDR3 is TGTGCCAGCAGGGGAGACGGGAATTCACCCCTCCACTTT.

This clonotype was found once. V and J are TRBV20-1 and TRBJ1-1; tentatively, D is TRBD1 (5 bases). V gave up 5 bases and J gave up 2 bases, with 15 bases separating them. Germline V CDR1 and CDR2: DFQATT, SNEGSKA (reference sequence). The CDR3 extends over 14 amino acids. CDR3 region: CSALHRGGNTEAFF. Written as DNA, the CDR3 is TGCAGTGCTCTCCACCGGGGGGGAAACACTGAAGCTTTCTTT.

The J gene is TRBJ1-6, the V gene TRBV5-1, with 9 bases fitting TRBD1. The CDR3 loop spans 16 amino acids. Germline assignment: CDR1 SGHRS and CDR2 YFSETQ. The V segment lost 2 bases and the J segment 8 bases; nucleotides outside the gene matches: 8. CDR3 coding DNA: TGCGCCAGCAGCTTACAACCGGGACAGGGCGATTCACCCCTCCACTTT. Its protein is CASSLQPGQGDSPLHF.

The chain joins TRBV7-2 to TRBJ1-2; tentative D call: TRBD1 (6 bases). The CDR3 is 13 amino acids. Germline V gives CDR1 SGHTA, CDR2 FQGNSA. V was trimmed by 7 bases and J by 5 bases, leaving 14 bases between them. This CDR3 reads CASNGQGSYGYTF. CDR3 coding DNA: TGTGCCAGCAATGGGCAGGGGTCATATGGCTACACCTTC.

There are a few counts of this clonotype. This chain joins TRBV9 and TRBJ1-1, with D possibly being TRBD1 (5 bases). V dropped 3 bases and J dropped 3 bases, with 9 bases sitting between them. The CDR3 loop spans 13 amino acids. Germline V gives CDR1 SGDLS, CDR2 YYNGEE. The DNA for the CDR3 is TGTGCCAGCAGCGCTTCAGGGTACACTGAAGCTTTCTTT. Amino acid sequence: CASSASGYTEAFF. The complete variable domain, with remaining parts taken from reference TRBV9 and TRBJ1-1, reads DSGVTQTPKHLITATGQRVTLRCSPRSGDLSVYWYQQSLDQGLQFLIQYYNGEERAKGNILERFSAQQFPDLHSELNLSSLELGDSALYFCASSASGYTEAFFGQGTRLTVV.